This entry features one TCR beta chain sequence. Its specificity is unknown. Amplification targeted TCR beta CDR3 regions from RNA transcripts. With the HTBI primer set, the TCR CDR3 went through a first round of RT-PCR. TCRdb processed the multiplex PCR reads anew with MiXCR; each CDR3 protein has one entry. The table has roughly 500,000 distinct CDR3 sequences, approximately 48% seen once. This record comes from a study of T cells in Graves' hyperthyroidism and ophthalmopathy. Study outcomes and limitations: Blood shared most expanded thyroid clonotypes above 0.001.

Diagnoses were established using clinical symptoms, serum thyroxine and TRAb, thyroid ultrasound and orbital computed tomography. Sequencing input: peripheral blood or thyroid tissue (not recorded which). The source of this sequence is an adult woman with Graves' disease, either hyperthyroidism or ophthalmopathy (not recorded which).

The CDR3 loop reads CASRLAAGQETQYF. Here the CDR3 DNA reads TGTGCCAGCAGACTAGCGGCTGGCCAAGAGACCCAGTACTTC. V is TRBV12-3 or TRBV12-4 and J is TRBJ2-5; 8 nucleotides align to TRBD2. The CDR3 has 14 amino acids. V lost 6 bases to trimming and J lost 1 base; unmatched junction nucleotides: 4.